This T cell receptor (beta chain) was profiled in a study of cytomegalovirus exposure and HLA in healthy donors. The germline V and J ends were trimmed by 7 bases and 7 bases, with 14 bases remaining between them. The CDR3 has 13 amino acids. Germline-derived CDR1 and CDR2 are SGHRS and YFSETQ. This clone was seen just once. Its antigen remains unidentified. Produced via immunoSEQ multiplex PCR; TCRdb's table is partial and in-frame only. The sample consists of tens of thousands of clones, approximately 90% of them appearing once. Study findings and constraints: In vitro testing confirmed a few CMV-associated chains as specific for CMV antigens.

This TCR derives from a man aged 30 to 39 in good health and CMV-seronegative. Sequenced sample: PBMCs. J is TRBJ1-4 and V is TRBV5-1; possible D gene TRBD1, 5 bases. The CDR3: CASQEGVREKLFF. In nucleotides, the CDR3 is TGCGCCAGCCAGGAAGGGGTCCGTGAAAAACTGTTTTTT.